The 2 T cell receptor beta chains reported below all come from one sample, sequenced in a study of blood T cell repertoires in COVID-19. Assay: immunoSEQ multiplex PCR; the TCRdb copy retains only in-frame clones and omits some. The data contain some 70,000 clones, 87% of them singletons. The sample comprised peripheral blood. The receptors were gathered from a man in his forties or fifties with active COVID-19.

This CDR3 is CASSQDRGDMNTEAFF. The CDR3 DNA reads as TGTGCCAGCAGCCAGGACAGGGGAGATATGAACACTGAAGCTTTCTTT. The J gene is TRBJ1-1, the V gene TRBV11-2, with 9 bases lining up with TRBD1. V lost 5 bases and J lost 0; bases outside the gene matches: 7. The CDR3 contains 16 residues. Germline V CDR1 and CDR2: SGHAT, FQNNGV.

This clone appeared once. V usage is TRBV27 and J usage is TRBJ2-1; the D is unclear. Germline V gene sequence: CDR1 MNHEY, CDR2 SMNVEV (reference sequence). The CDR3 spans 13 residues. V was trimmed by 8 bases and J by 4 bases, leaving 12 bases between them. The CDR3 DNA is TGTGCCAGCTCTACCCGCAGGTACAATGAGCAGTTCTTC. This sequence encodes CASSTRRYNEQFF.